This TCR beta chain was captured by sequencing in a study of T cell repertoires in breast cancer. Study at large: Samples were breast cancer tumors, lymph nodes and blood from patients, and control blood. On average each sample gave about 500,000 sequences, about 10 reads per cell. Broader study findings: Shared TCRs favored TRBV7, possibly from tumor recognition or primer mispriming. Different nucleotide sequences encoded the shared TCRs, suggesting antigen-driven expansion.

This clonotype was recorded a few times. Antigen unknown. Primers covering all TCR V genes were used in emulsion RT-PCR on CD8+ T cells. The V gene's germline CDR1 is SNHLY and CDR2 FYNNEI. V lost 8 bases and J 2 bases, leaving 12 bases between the germline ends. The CDR3 runs 13 residues. Unpaired genes were suppressed by blocking oligonucleotides during a second nested PCR. TCRdb fed the emulsion pairing reads into MiXCR, producing one record per CDR3 protein. The data hold tens of thousands of distinct CDR3 sequences, with under 50% observed a single time. This TCR was sampled from a pool of human donors with breast cancer or a healthy control (not recorded which). The chain employs TRBV2 and TRBJ1-1; D unclear. The sequencing sample was made of CD8+ T cells. In DNA, the CDR3 is TGTGCCAGCGGGATGTCTAGTAACACTGAAGCTTTCTTT. Translated: CASGMSSNTEAFF.